This TCR beta chain was retrieved from a study of blood T cell repertoires in COVID-19. Original methodology: Counts of nucleated cells, estimated from reference gene primer amplification, were obtained. Sequencing was performed with immunoSEQ multiplex PCR; in TCRdb, only in-frame clones are kept and a portion is missing. Clone size and the V and J calls come from that table; the DNA yielded D and trimming. Among roughly 290,000 clones, 75% to 95% were seen once, and the ten largest hold approximately 7.5%. Those enrolled in Seattle joined during active infection and were followed longitudinally afterward. This CDR3 is 17 amino acids long.

The sequenced sample consisted of peripheral blood. This rearrangement joins TRBV21-1 to TRBJ1-5; the D call TRBD1 from the table was never checked on the DNA. TRBV21-1 is a recognized pseudogene. The source is a woman in her 30s with COVID-19, enrolled during active disease. In DNA form, the CDR3 reads TGTGCCAGCAGCGTCAGGACAGGGGGTCTAAGGAATCAGCCCCAGCATTTT. Translating it yields CASSVRTGGLRNQPQHF.